The rows below give T cell receptor beta chains drawn from one sample of a study of blood T cell repertoires in COVID-19. Repertoires were generated with immunoSEQ multiplex PCR, while TCRdb's copy carries only in-frame clones and drops some. The table shows over 200,000 clones, with about 83% occurring only once. Sequencing was carried out using peripheral blood. These receptors were taken from a woman in her forties or fifties with active or convalescent COVID-19. CDR3s include the opening cysteine and the closing phenylalanine or tryptophan. Each record gives: J gene, D gene, V gene, clone size, CDR3 protein, CDR3 DNA. The D gene is left open where the match is weak. Expanded clones are given a class, and other clones once, few, many or no size at all.

J: TRBJ2-2
D: TRBD2
V: TRBV27
size: once
CDR3: CASSLRTSGGVPTGELFF
DNA: TGTGCCAGCAGTTTAAGGACTAGCGGGGGGGTACCTACCGGGGAGCTGTTTTTT

J: TRBJ1-1
D: TRBD1
V: TRBV14
size: NA
CDR3: CASSHLPGQGEDEAFF
DNA: TGTGCCAGCAGCCATTTGCCGGGACAGGGGGAGGATGAAGCTTTCTTT

J: TRBJ2-1
D: TRBD2
V: TRBV3-1/TRBV3-2
size: NA
CDR3: CASSFSGGASEQFF
DNA: TGTGCCAGCAGTTTCAGCGGGGGGGCCTCTGAGCAGTTCTTC

J: TRBJ1-1
D: NA
V: TRBV11-2
size: NA
CDR3: CASSSSWTEAFF
DNA: TGTGCCAGCAGCTCGAGCTGGACTGAAGCTTTCTTT

J: TRBJ2-4
D: NA
V: TRBV18
size: NA
CDR3: CASSPGVPAKNIQYF
DNA: TGTGCCAGCTCACCTGGAGTCCCAGCCAAAAACATTCAGTACTTC

J: TRBJ1-2
D: TRBD1
V: TRBV18
size: NA
CDR3: CASSPGTGEGRRSGYTF
DNA: TGTGCCAGCTCACCCGGGACAGGGGAAGGTCGGCGTAGCGGCTACACCTTC

J: TRBJ2-7
D: TRBD2
V: TRBV28
size: NA
CDR3: CASTLASGGSYEQYF
DNA: TGTGCCAGCACCCTCGCTAGCGGGGGGAGCTACGAGCAGTACTTC

J: TRBJ1-2
D: NA
V: TRBV7-8
size: once
CDR3: CASSPVPHGGTSHYGYTF
DNA: TGTGCCAGCAGCCCCGTACCCCACGGCGGGACCAGTCACTATGGCTACACCTTC

J: TRBJ2-5
D: TRBD1
V: TRBV3-1/TRBV3-2
size: NA
CDR3: CASSRGTAINEETQYF
DNA: TGTGCCAGCAGCCGGGGGACAGCGATAAACGAAGAGACCCAGTACTTC

J: TRBJ2-7
D: TRBD1
V: TRBV7-9
size: NA
CDR3: CASSSTDRDRGYEQYF
DNA: TGTGCCAGCAGCTCGACCGACCGGGACAGGGGTTACGAGCAGTACTTC

J: TRBJ2-7
D: NA
V: TRBV11-2
size: NA
CDR3: CASSLVGYEQYF
DNA: TGTGCCAGCAGCTTAGTCGGCTACGAGCAGTACTTC

J: TRBJ1-6
D: TRBD1
V: TRBV7-9
size: NA
CDR3: CASSLEGTGNNSPLHF
DNA: TGTGCCAGCAGCTTAGAGGGGACAGGCAATAATTCACCCCTCCACTTT

J: TRBJ1-2
D: NA
V: TRBV6-6
size: NA
CDR3: CASSFLPGTNYGYTF
DNA: TGTGCCAGCAGTTTCCTCCCGGGAACTAACTATGGCTACACCTTC

J: TRBJ1-2
D: NA
V: TRBV12-3/TRBV12-4
size: NA
CDR3: CASETGYGYTF
DNA: TGTGCCAGTGAAACAGGGTATGGCTACACCTTC

J: TRBJ1-5
D: TRBD1
V: TRBV28
size: once
CDR3: CASRTSGTGDNQPQHF
DNA: TGTGCCAGCAGAACCTCCGGGACAGGGGACAATCAGCCCCAGCATTTT

J: TRBJ1-1
D: TRBD1
V: TRBV28
size: NA
CDR3: CASSSNGRGQGNTEAFF
DNA: TGTGCCAGCAGTTCAAATGGCAGGGGGCAAGGGAACACTGAAGCTTTCTTT

J: TRBJ1-2
D: NA
V: TRBV24-1
size: NA
CDR3: CATSDSTGSGFVHGYTF
DNA: TGTGCCACCAGTGATTCGACCGGATCGGGGTTCGTCCATGGCTACACCTTC

J: TRBJ1-1
D: NA
V: TRBV7-9
size: NA
CDR3: CASSFIRSSEEAFF
DNA: TGTGCCAGCAGCTTTATTCGAAGTAGCGAGGAAGCTTTCTTT

J: TRBJ2-1
D: TRBD2
V: TRBV5-1
size: NA
CDR3: CASSPPGLAGNEQFF
DNA: TGCGCCAGCAGCCCGCCGGGACTAGCGGGGAATGAGCAGTTCTTC

J: TRBJ2-3
D: NA
V: TRBV24-1
size: NA
CDR3: CATSEPTGGGTDTQYF
DNA: TGTGCCACCAGTGAGCCAACAGGGGGGGGCACAGATACGCAGTATTTT